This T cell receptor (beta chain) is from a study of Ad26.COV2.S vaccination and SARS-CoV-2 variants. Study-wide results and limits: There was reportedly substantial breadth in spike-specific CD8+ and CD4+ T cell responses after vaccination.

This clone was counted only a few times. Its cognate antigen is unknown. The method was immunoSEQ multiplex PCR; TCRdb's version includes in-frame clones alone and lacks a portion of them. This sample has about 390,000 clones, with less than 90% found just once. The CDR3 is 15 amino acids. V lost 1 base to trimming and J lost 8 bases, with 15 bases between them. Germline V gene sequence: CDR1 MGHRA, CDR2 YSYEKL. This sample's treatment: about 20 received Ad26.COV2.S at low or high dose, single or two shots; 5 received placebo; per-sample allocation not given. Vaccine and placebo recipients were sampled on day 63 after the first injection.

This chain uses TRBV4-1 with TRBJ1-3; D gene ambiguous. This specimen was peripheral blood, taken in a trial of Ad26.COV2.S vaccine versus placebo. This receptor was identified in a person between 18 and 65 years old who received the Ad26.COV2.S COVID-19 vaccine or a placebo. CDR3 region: CASSQVPPGSDTIYF. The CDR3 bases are TGCGCCAGCAGCCAAGTGCCACCGGGGTCCGACACCATATATTTT.